This paragraph reports one TCR beta chain. The data originate from a study of blood T cell repertoires in COVID-19. After removal of 9 bases from V and 1 base from J, the junction contained 9 bases not matched to a gene. Germline-derived CDR1 and CDR2 are LNHDA and SQIVND (reference sequence). The CDR3 contains 16 residues. Clones were sequenced by immunoSEQ multiplex PCR, and TCRdb holds only the in-frame ones, with some missing. The sample contains 310,000 or so clones, over 80% of which appear only once. The rearrangement joins TRBV19 to TRBJ1-5; 10 positions agree with TRBD1. The clonotype comes from a man aged 30 to 45 with COVID-19, enrolled during active disease. Sequenced input: peripheral blood. The CDR3 DNA sequence: TGTGCCAGCTCCGACAGGGGGCTCGGAAGCAATCAGCCCCAGCATTTT. Amino acids: CASSDRGLGSNQPQHF.